This T cell receptor beta chain was captured in a study of blood T cells in healthy people across ages. Germline assignment: CDR1 DFQATT and CDR2 SNEGSKA (reference sequence). The junction had 7 bases not matched to a gene; V was cut back by 2 bases and J by 5 bases. This CDR3 has 14 amino acids. Alongside a J-beta primer mix, a sample-barcoded 5' primer served in a second PCR lasting about 7 to 12 cycles. TCRdb reprocessed the 5' RACE reads via MiXCR and lists one record per CDR3 protein. The table records approximately 1.5 million distinct CDR3 sequences, around 36% of them present only once. The donors, healthy Caucasians from Russia, were aged roughly 6 to 90.

The V and J genes are TRBV20-1 and TRBJ1-1, with 8 bases that match TRBD1. The sequence came from a woman aged 25 to 39 in good health. Specimen: blood. CDR3 amino acids: CSARQGAGGTEAFF. The CDR3 nucleotides are TGCAGTGCTAGACAGGGGGCGGGGGGTACTGAAGCTTTCTTT.